This entry features one T cell receptor (beta chain) sequence. These data belong to a study of blood T cell repertoires in COVID-19. Study summary: COVID-19 samples collected from the United States, Italy and Spain covered acute and convalescent phases. From T cells, B-cell-depleted T cells, or PBMCs came the material, which was cDNA or gDNA.

Trimming shortened V by 4 bases and J by 6 bases, and 14 bases separated the two germline ends. This CDR3 has 14 amino acids. The V gene's germline CDR1 is LGHDT and CDR2 YNNKEL (reference sequence). As processed by the authors: Cell counts per sample came from amplifying reference gene primers. This table comes from immunoSEQ multiplex PCR, and its TCRdb copy is limited to in-frame clones, with some not included. V, J and clone size are taken as reported in that table, and D and trimming were inferred from the DNA itself. The sample lists 130,000 to 150,000 clones; roughly 89% were seen once. The V gene is TRBV3-1 (or the pseudogene TRBV3-2), the J gene TRBJ2-3; D possibly corresponds to TRBD2 (5 bases). The TCR comes from a woman between 50 and 59 years old with active or convalescent COVID-19. The sequencing sample was made of peripheral blood. The CDR3 nucleotides are TGTGCCAGCAGCCCGCGGGCCGTAAGGGATACGCAGTATTTT. Translating it yields CASSPRAVRDTQYF.